Listed below are T cell receptor beta chains from one sample, sequenced in a study of shared clonotypes between healthy human individuals. Only in-frame clones appear in the TCRdb table, and some are missing; sequencing was by immunoSEQ multiplex PCR. The table shows millions of clones, with roughly nine tenths occurring only once. The sample comprised naive CD4+ T cells sorted from blood. The receptors come from a man younger than 35 in good health. Both conserved end residues are trimmed from each CDR3. Size values are once, few and many counts, or a class for expanded clones, and some rows have none.

j_call v_call clone_size cdr3_aa
TRBJ2-1 TRBV12-1 . ASSFWLAAGEQF
TRBJ1-6 TRBV5-4 . ASSMDRPLSPLH
TRBJ1-5 TRBV7-9 few ASSLEFNQPQH
TRBJ2-3 TRBV2 . ASRRQVRGTQY
TRBJ1-2 TRBV5-6 . ASSTDRVYGYT
TRBJ2-7 TRBV7-2 . ASSPSGANYEQY
TRBJ2-5 TRBV13 . ASSYSGTSGGAVETQY
TRBJ2-2 TRBV11-3 . ASSPTGSVTGELF
TRBJ1-2 TRBV6-5 once ASSYNRDSYGYT
TRBJ2-2 TRBV11-2 . ASGQGPMSTGELF
TRBJ2-2 TRBV19 . ASSVTGPPGELF
TRBJ2-2 TRBV18 . ASSPQDRVAGELF
TRBJ1-4 TRBV27 . ASSFRAGSSPTNEKLF
TRBJ1-6 TRBV4-1 . ASSRREAGGTTYNSPLH
TRBJ1-6 TRBV6-1 . ASSSPDTGDSPLH
TRBJ1-2 TRBV29-1 . SVETDREGYGYT
TRBJ2-1 TRBV13 . ASGSLGGEASNNEQF
TRBJ2-1 TRBV5-4 . ASSLVTGGALPWQF
TRBJ1-3 TRBV19 . ASSRQATSGNTIY